This T cell receptor beta chain is from a study of identical twins. The CDR3 sequence is 12 residues long. Trimming stripped 6 bases from V and 9 bases from J, with 12 bases between. This clonotype was counted a few times. Using its own MiXCR run on the 5' RACE reads, TCRdb lists one record per CDR3 protein. The data hold 350,000 to 450,000 distinct CDR3 sequences, with about 18% observed a single time. The sequence was collected from a man between 45 and 60 years old in good health. This chain uses TRBV12-3 or TRBV12-4 with TRBJ1-5; D ambiguous. Sequenced sample: naive T cells sorted from blood. The DNA of the CDR3 is TGTGCCAGCAGCCCTGTGTCACGGCCCCAGCATTTT. Amino acid sequence: CASSPVSRPQHF.